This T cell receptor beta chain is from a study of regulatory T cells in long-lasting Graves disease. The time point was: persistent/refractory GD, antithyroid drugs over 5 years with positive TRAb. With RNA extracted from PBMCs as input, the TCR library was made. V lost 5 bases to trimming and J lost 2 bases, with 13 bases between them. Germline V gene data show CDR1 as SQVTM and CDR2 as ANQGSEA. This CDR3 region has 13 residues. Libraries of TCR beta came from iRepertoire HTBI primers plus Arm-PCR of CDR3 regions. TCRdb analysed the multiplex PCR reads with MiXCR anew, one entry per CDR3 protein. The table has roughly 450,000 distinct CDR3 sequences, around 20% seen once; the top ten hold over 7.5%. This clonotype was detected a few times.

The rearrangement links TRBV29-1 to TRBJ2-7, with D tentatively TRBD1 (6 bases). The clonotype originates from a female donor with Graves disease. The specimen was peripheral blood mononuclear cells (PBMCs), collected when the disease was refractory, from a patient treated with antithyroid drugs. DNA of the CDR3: TGCAGCGTTTCACAGGGAATCCCCTACGAGCAGTACTTC. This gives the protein CSVSQGIPYEQYF.